The 3 T cell receptor beta chains listed next were all sequenced from one sample in a study of T cells in Graves' hyperthyroidism and ophthalmopathy. Authors of the study amplified TCR beta CDR3 regions from RNA transcripts. A set of HTBI primers served as the primers for a first-round RT-PCR of the TCR CDR3. TCRdb called the multiplex PCR reads again in MiXCR, with one record for every CDR3 protein. The sample carries approximately 430,000 distinct CDR3 sequences, approximately 15% recorded once. The sequencing input was blood. These receptors originate from a woman under 30 with Graves' hyperthyroidism.

A few counts support this clonotype. V gene TRBV7-9 combines with J gene TRBJ2-7; D tentatively fits TRBD1 or TRBD2 (6 bases each). The V end was cut by 5 bases, the J end by 3 bases, with 23 bases between. This CDR3 has 17 amino acids. Germline CDR1 is SEHNR and CDR2 is FQNEAQ (reference sequence). The DNA for the CDR3 is TGTGCCAGCAGCCCCCCCCGTCTCTGGCGGGACAACTACGAGCAGTACTTC. This gives the protein CASSPPRLWRDNYEQYF. Filled out from reference TRBV7-9 and TRBJ2-7, the complete variable domain reads DTGVSQNPRHKITKRGQNVTFRCDPISEHNRLYWYRQTLGQGPEFLTYFQNEAQLEKSRLLSDRFSAERPKGSFSTLEIQRTEQGDSAMYLCASSPPRLWRDNYEQYFGPGTRLTVT.

This clonotype was counted at least ten times. The gene calls are TRBV20-1 and TRBJ2-7; TRBD2 matches at 8 bases. CDR1 and CDR2 (germline): DFQATT, SNEGSKA (reference sequence). The CDR3 runs to 14 residues. V shed 1 base, J shed 5 bases, and the junction held 7 bases outside the gene matches. The CDR3 coding sequence is TGCAGTGCTAGAGGCTTAGCGGGGAAGGACGAGCAGTACTTC. This codes for CSARGLAGKDEQYF.

This clonotype was detected ten times or more. The V and J genes are TRBV28 and TRBJ2-7; D is undetermined. V dropped 3 bases and J dropped 0 bases, with 6 bases sitting between them. Per the germline V gene, CDR1 is MDHEN and CDR2 is SYDVKM. The CDR3 totals 13 residues. The CDR3 DNA reads as TGTGCCAGCAGTTTGCGAAACTCCTACGAGCAGTACTTC. It translates to CASSLRNSYEQYF.